This entry lists 25 T cell receptor beta chains sequenced from one sample in a study of cytomegalovirus exposure and HLA in healthy donors. The PCR used 60 Vbeta and 13 Jbeta primers. Using immunoSEQ multiplex PCR, the repertoire was profiled, and TCRdb retains in-frame clones only, with some absent. In the table there are about 160,000 clones, about 80% of which are singletons. Sequenced material: PBMCs. The source of these receptors is a man aged 25 to 40 in good health and CMV-seronegative.

The chain is built from TRBV14 and TRBJ2-1; 7 bases fit TRBD2. The CDR3 has 17 residues. The V segment lost 3 bases and the J segment 0 bases; nucleotides outside the gene matches: 8. Germline V gene lookup returns CDR1 SGHDN and CDR2 FVKESK. The CDR3 DNA reads TGTGCCAGCAGCCATTCCCCCAGCGGGGCCTCCTACAATGAGCAGTTCTTC. As protein: CASSHSPSGASYNEQFF.

The chain couples TRBV10-3 to TRBJ2-7, with 7 bases matching TRBD2. Per germline, CDR1 ENHRY and CDR2 SYGVKD. The V segment lost 10 bases and the J segment 2 bases; nucleotides outside the gene matches: 8. There are 13 residues in the CDR3. The CDR3 spells CATLSGMTYEQYF. CDR3 in DNA: TGTGCCACTTTGAGCGGGATGACCTACGAGCAGTACTTC.

The chain recombines TRBV21-1 with TRBJ1-3; the table's D gene call, TRBD1, was not cross checked with the DNA. TRBV21-1 is listed as a pseudogene. The CDR3 runs 15 residues. This chain's CDR3 is CASSVRDRAGNTIYF. DNA for the CDR3: TGTGCCAGCAGCGTCCGGGACAGGGCAGGAAACACCATATATTTT.

The rearrangement uses TRBV11-1 and TRBJ1-4; D remains ambiguous. The V gene's germline CDR1 is SGHAT and CDR2 FQDESV (reference sequence). This CDR3 spans 14 amino acids. The V end lost 1 base, the J end lost 2 bases, and 5 bases lay between the germline ends. CDR3 region: CASSLDPTNEKLFF. The CDR3, as DNA: TGTGCCAGCAGCTTAGATCCTACTAATGAAAAACTGTTTTTT.

This chain joins TRBV27 and TRBJ2-3; D gene uncertain. The V end was cut by 3 bases, the J end by 4 bases, with 11 bases between. Germline V CDR1 and CDR2: MNHEY, SMNVEV (reference sequence). The CDR3 is 14 residues long. The CDR3 DNA reads TGTGCCAGCAGTTTCCTACCCCCCCCAGATACGCAGTATTTT. Its protein product is CASSFLPPPDTQYF.

There are a few counts of this clone. The chain combines TRBV5-1 with TRBJ2-7; D possibly corresponds to TRBD2 (5 bases). This CDR3 contains 14 residues. V lost 0 bases to trimming and J lost 3 bases, with 10 bases between them. Germline-derived CDR1 and CDR2 are SGHRS and YFSETQ. CDR3 coding DNA: TGCGCCAGCAGCTTGGACGGACTGAACTACGAGCAGTACTTC. Amino acids: CASSLDGLNYEQYF.

This clone was recorded a few times. The rearrangement uses TRBV5-1 and TRBJ2-7, with 8 bases aligning to TRBD2. Germline CDR1 is SGHRS and CDR2 is YFSETQ. This CDR3 spans 15 amino acids. V trimming: 1 base; J trimming: 0 bases; junction bases outside the gene matches: 3. CDR3 loop: CASSLISGASYEQYF. DNA for the CDR3: TGCGCCAGCAGCTTGATTAGCGGGGCCTCCTACGAGCAGTACTTC.

This clone has just a few counts. The chain employs TRBV13 and TRBJ1-1; D not resolved. Germline lookup yields CDR1 PRHDT and CDR2 FYEKMQ (reference sequence). The V and J ends lost 4 bases and 4 bases respectively, with 4 bases between them. CDR3 length equals 11 residues. DNA for the CDR3: TGTGCCAGCAGCTCCGGCACTGAAGCTTTCTTT. Translation gives CASSSGTEAFF.

This clone was detected a few times. The J gene is TRBJ2-3, the V gene TRBV27; perhaps TRBD2 as D (5 bases). V lost 5 bases, J lost 1 base, and 10 bases lay in between. From germline, CDR1 is MNHEY and CDR2 SMNVEV (reference sequence). This CDR3 spans 14 amino acids. The CDR3 region has the DNA TGTGCCAGCAGTAAACTAGAGGGCACAGATACGCAGTATTTT. Residues: CASSKLEGTDTQYF.

The J gene is TRBJ2-7, the V gene TRBV4-3, with 9 bases that match TRBD2. J was trimmed by 1 base and V by 0 bases; bases with no gene match: 4. This CDR3 has 16 residues. The V gene's germline CDR1 is LGHNA and CDR2 YSLEER. CDR3 DNA: TGCGCCAGCAGCCAAGACCCTAGCGGGGATTCCTACGAGCAGTACTTC. Protein product: CASSQDPSGDSYEQYF.

The chain is built from TRBV11-2 and TRBJ2-4; no clear D gene. The CDR3 spans 12 residues. Germline values: CDR1 SGHAT, CDR2 FQNNGV. Trimming took off 5 bases at V and 8 bases at J, with 10 bases between the two ends. CDR3 loop: CASSTPADIQYF. CDR3 in DNA: TGTGCCAGCAGCACTCCCGCCGACATTCAGTACTTC.

The chain has TRBV28 and TRBJ2-7, with 9 bases matching TRBD1. The CDR3 length is 14 residues. Germline V gene sequence: CDR1 MDHEN, CDR2 SYDVKM. V dropped 6 bases and J dropped 1; count of bases not matched to a gene: 4. The CDR3 spells CASRTGGMSYEQYF. Written as DNA, the CDR3 is TGTGCCAGCAGGACAGGGGGAATGTCCTACGAGCAGTACTTC.

This clone was seen a few times. The CDR3 coding sequence is TGTGCCAGCAGCCCAAGGGACAGGCAGTCCTACAATGAGCAGTTCTTC. Encoded protein: CASSPRDRQSYNEQFF. The V gene is TRBV7-8, the J gene TRBJ2-1, with 8 bases aligning to TRBD1. V shed 5 bases, J shed 1 base, and the junction held 7 bases outside the gene matches. Germline CDR1 and CDR2: SGHVS and FQNEAQ. The CDR3 is 16 residues long.

The J gene is TRBJ1-1, the V gene TRBV30, with D tentatively TRBD1 (5 bases). Trimming stripped 5 bases from V and 3 bases from J, with 16 bases between. CDR3 size: 14 residues. The germline V gene encodes CDR1 GTSNPN and CDR2 SVGIG (reference sequence). CDR3 bases: TGTGCCTGGGGGCACGGGGGGATTGACACTGAAGCTTTCTTT. As protein: CAWGHGGIDTEAFF.

The chain recombines TRBV4-1 with TRBJ2-7; TRBD2 is a possible D gene (5 bases). The CDR3 is 14 residues long. V was pared by 0 bases and J by 7 bases, with 13 bases between. Germline V lookup: CDR1 MGHRA, CDR2 YSYEKL. The CDR3 DNA reads TGCGCCAGCAGCCAAGACACTCAGCGGATTGAGCAGTACTTC. Translation: CASSQDTQRIEQYF.

V gene TRBV7-3 combines with J gene TRBJ1-2; D perhaps matches TRBD1 (6 bases). V was shortened by 5 bases and J by 8 bases, with 12 bases between the two germline ends. Germline-derived CDR1 and CDR2 are SGHTA and FQGTGA. CDR3 size: 12 residues. CDR3 protein: CASSPSGGGYTF. In DNA, the CDR3 is TGTGCCAGCAGCCCCTCGGGGGGCGGCTACACCTTC.

This clone appeared once. This chain joins TRBV6-5 and TRBJ2-7; 11 positions agree with TRBD2. Trimming took 0 bases from V and 4 from J; bases not matched to a gene: 5. Germline V gives CDR1 MNHEY, CDR2 SVGAGI. The CDR3 is 16 amino acids. CDR3: CASSYSGSGRVYEQYF. Here the CDR3 DNA reads TGTGCCAGCAGTTACTCGGGTAGCGGGAGGGTATACGAGCAGTACTTC.

The V and J genes are TRBV28 and TRBJ1-4; TRBD1 might be the D (5 bases). CDR1 is MDHEN and CDR2 is SYDVKM in the germline V gene. V dropped 6 bases and J dropped 10 bases, with 24 bases sitting between them. There are 16 residues in the CDR3. CDR3 loop: CASSLGTANPPGKLFF. CDR3 sequence (DNA): TGTGCCAGCAGCCTCGGGACTGCCAACCCCCCAGGAAAACTGTTTTTT.

V usage is TRBV4-3 and J usage is TRBJ2-1; D remains ambiguous. CDR3 length: 15 residues. Germline-derived CDR1 and CDR2 are LGHNA and YSLEER. Trimming left V 1 base short and J 3 bases short, with 10 bases between. In nucleotides, the CDR3 is TGCGCCAGCAGCCAAGGCCAGCTAGTCTACAATGAGCAGTTCTTC. Translation: CASSQGQLVYNEQFF.

V is TRBV9 and J is TRBJ2-2; D possibly corresponds to TRBD1 (5 bases). There are 15 residues in the CDR3. CDR1 and CDR2 (germline): SGDLS, YYNGEE. V lost 5 bases to trimming and J lost 2 bases, with 13 bases between them. This chain's CDR3 is CASRAAGINTGELFF. In DNA form, the CDR3 reads TGTGCCAGCAGGGCGGCAGGGATCAACACCGGGGAGCTGTTTTTT.

The V gene is TRBV28, the J gene TRBJ1-4, with 9 bases that match TRBD1. The CDR3 length is 15 residues. J lost 4 bases, V lost 5 bases, and 5 bases had no gene match. CDR1 is MDHEN and CDR2 is SYDVKM in the germline V gene. The CDR3: CASSPGTGLNEKLFF. The DNA for the CDR3 is TGTGCCAGCAGTCCGGGGACAGGGCTTAATGAAAAACTGTTTTTT. Combining the CDR3 with reference TRBV28 and TRBJ1-4 gives the whole variable domain DVKVTQSSRYLVKRTGEKVFLECVQDMDHENMFWYRQDPGLGLRLIYFSYDVKMKEKGDIPEGYSVSREKKERFSLILESASTNQTSMYLCASSPGTGLNEKLFFGSGTQLSVL.

The V gene is TRBV30, the J gene TRBJ2-5; 7 positions match TRBD1. CDR1 and CDR2 from the germline V gene are GTSNPN and SVGIG (reference sequence). The CDR3 extends over 12 amino acids. V lost 3 bases to trimming and J lost 4 bases; unmatched junction nucleotides: 2. In nucleotides, the CDR3 is TGTGCCTGGAGCTGGGACAGAGAGACCCAGTACTTC. It specifies CAWSWDRETQYF.

The rearrangement joins TRBV10-1 to TRBJ1-3, with D perhaps matching TRBD1 (6 bases). CDR3 size: 14 residues. V was clipped by 2 bases and J by 3 bases, with 8 bases between them. From germline, CDR1 is WNHNN and CDR2 SYGVQD (reference sequence). The CDR3 sequence is CASSEGGHGNTIYF. CDR3 bases: TGCGCCAGCAGTGAGGGGGGCCATGGAAACACCATATATTTT.

The CDR3 DNA sequence: TGTGCCAGCCGCGGGCCCGGACTTAACTACGAGCAGTACTTC. It translates to CASRGPGLNYEQYF. The V and J genes are TRBV27 and TRBJ2-7, with D possibly matching TRBD2 (5 bases). CDR3 length equals 14 residues. V was shortened by 8 bases and J by 3 bases, with 17 bases between the two germline ends. Per the germline V gene, CDR1 is MNHEY and CDR2 is SMNVEV (reference sequence).

This chain connects TRBV6-4 to TRBJ2-1; possible D gene TRBD2, 7 bases. The V end was cut by 2 bases, the J end by 3 bases, with 8 bases between. Germline V lookup: CDR1 MRHNA, CDR2 SNTAGT. The CDR3 has 14 amino acids. CDR3 coding DNA: TGTGCCAGCAGTGACAGGGGGGGCTACAATGAGCAGTTCTTC. This translates into CASSDRGGYNEQFF.